The clone carrying this T cell receptor (beta chain) was picked up a small number of times. Its target is not known. This specimen comes from a study of cytomegalovirus exposure and HLA in healthy donors. Findings and limits, study-wide: TCR clusters originating in the first cohort tended to co-occur in the approximately 120 validation repertoires, according to a later analysis.

Separation from the roughly 680-subject first cohort characterized the roughly 110-subject validation cohort, to which the donors belonged. Assay used: immunoSEQ multiplex PCR; TCRdb lists only in-frame clones, some missing. The sample comprises some 150,000 clones, about nine tenths of which are singletons, and less than 8% rests with the top ten. This CDR3 is 13 amino acids long. Germline loops: CDR1 MDHEN, CDR2 SYDVKM. Trimming shortened V by 5 bases and J by 4 bases, and 11 bases separated the two germline ends. The sequenced sample was PBMCs. This receptor was obtained from a woman younger than 45 in good health and CMV-seropositive. The chain couples TRBV28 to TRBJ1-2, with D unclear. The CDR3 loop is CASSTPNGYGYTF. CDR3 DNA sequence: TGTGCCAGCAGTACGCCCAACGGCTATGGCTACACCTTC.